A selection of T cell receptor beta chains follows, all from one sample in a study of blood T cells in healthy people across ages. TCRdb recomputed calls from the 5' RACE reads with MiXCR, one row per CDR3 protein. There are approximately 900,000 distinct CDR3 sequences in the sample; roughly 52% occur only once, and around 15% lies in the top ten. The sequencing sample was made of blood. These receptors originate from a man aged 25-40 years in good health. Both conserved end residues are trimmed from each CDR3. The D gene is left open where the match is weak. Where a row states a size, it is once, few, many or the class of an expanded clone; other rows omit it.

V gene: TRBV15
clone size: few
J gene: TRBJ2-3
D gene: NA
CDR3 protein: ATSRDRDTQY

V gene: TRBV6-2/TRBV6-3
clone size: NA
J gene: TRBJ1-1
D gene: NA
CDR3 protein: ASSSLTGAEAF

V gene: TRBV5-1
clone size: few
J gene: TRBJ2-5
D gene: TRBD2
CDR3 protein: ASSPRRLAKTQY

V gene: TRBV7-9
clone size: once
J gene: TRBJ1-5
D gene: TRBD1
CDR3 protein: ASSLAYGTGIGPQH

V gene: TRBV18
clone size: few
J gene: TRBJ2-7
D gene: TRBD1
CDR3 protein: ASSALGTASGEQY

V gene: TRBV2
clone size: NA
J gene: TRBJ2-1
D gene: NA
CDR3 protein: ASSGQVTYNEQF

V gene: TRBV6-5
clone size: few
J gene: TRBJ2-3
D gene: NA
CDR3 protein: ASTQDPGADTQY

V gene: TRBV5-1
clone size: few
J gene: TRBJ1-4
D gene: NA
CDR3 protein: ASSSDSPNEKLF

V gene: TRBV20-1
clone size: few
J gene: TRBJ2-1
D gene: TRBD2
CDR3 protein: SASLAGVEQF

V gene: TRBV4-3
clone size: few
J gene: TRBJ2-7
D gene: NA
CDR3 protein: ASSSDWGREQY

V gene: TRBV4-3
clone size: NA
J gene: TRBJ2-7
D gene: TRBD2
CDR3 protein: ASSQETSGDYEQY

V gene: TRBV29-1
clone size: NA
J gene: TRBJ1-1
D gene: NA
CDR3 protein: SVEDWSGTANTEAF

V gene: TRBV20-1
clone size: NA
J gene: TRBJ2-1
D gene: TRBD2
CDR3 protein: SALSGGASYNEQF

V gene: TRBV7-2
clone size: NA
J gene: NA
D gene: NA
CDR3 protein: ASSLDTGKYEQY

V gene: TRBV7-3
clone size: NA
J gene: TRBJ2-5
D gene: TRBD1
CDR3 protein: ASSFTGTGYNEQY

V gene: TRBV13
clone size: NA
J gene: TRBJ2-1
D gene: NA
CDR3 protein: ASSDRDKGRSEQF

V gene: TRBV7-6
clone size: NA
J gene: TRBJ2-3
D gene: NA
CDR3 protein: ASSLDEGGRSTQY

V gene: TRBV7-2
clone size: NA
J gene: NA
D gene: TRBD2
CDR3 protein: ASSSGLAGAFYEQY

V gene: TRBV7-9
clone size: NA
J gene: TRBJ2-3
D gene: NA
CDR3 protein: ASSTGQDTQY

V gene: TRBV9
clone size: few
J gene: TRBJ2-5
D gene: TRBD1
CDR3 protein: ASSVSSSRGETQY

V gene: TRBV7-2
clone size: many
J gene: TRBJ2-3
D gene: TRBD1
CDR3 protein: ASSLRQGAADTQY

V gene: TRBV29-1
clone size: few
J gene: TRBJ1-1
D gene: TRBD1
CDR3 protein: SVGTGEAGTEAF

V gene: TRBV6-5
clone size: NA
J gene: TRBJ1-2
D gene: NA
CDR3 protein: ASSPVERDGYT

V gene: TRBV20-1
clone size: few
J gene: TRBJ1-2
D gene: NA
CDR3 protein: SATAKEPGYYGYT

V gene: TRBV3-1
clone size: few
J gene: TRBJ2-1
D gene: TRBD2
CDR3 protein: ASSHSSGVGSYNEQF

V gene: TRBV15
clone size: NA
J gene: TRBJ1-2
D gene: TRBD1
CDR3 protein: ATSRDPDRAPWGYT

V gene: TRBV19
clone size: NA
J gene: TRBJ1-1
D gene: NA
CDR3 protein: ASSILLNTEAF

V gene: TRBV5-1
clone size: NA
J gene: TRBJ1-1
D gene: NA
CDR3 protein: ASSLEGDGTEAF

V gene: TRBV6-2/TRBV6-3
clone size: many
J gene: TRBJ2-1
D gene: NA
CDR3 protein: ASSPARAPGPSYNEQF

V gene: TRBV25-1
clone size: few
J gene: TRBJ2-5
D gene: NA
CDR3 protein: ASSGRSGARSETQY

V gene: TRBV15
clone size: NA
J gene: TRBJ2-7
D gene: NA
CDR3 protein: ATSNFDYEQY

V gene: TRBV28
clone size: few
J gene: TRBJ1-1
D gene: NA
CDR3 protein: ASSFSRHMNTEAF

V gene: TRBV27
clone size: few
J gene: TRBJ2-1
D gene: TRBD2
CDR3 protein: ASGEGSKRGAYNEQF

V gene: TRBV28
clone size: NA
J gene: TRBJ1-6
D gene: NA
CDR3 protein: ASSPTGRATTGSPLH

V gene: TRBV24-1
clone size: NA
J gene: TRBJ2-3
D gene: NA
CDR3 protein: ATSGRDKSTDTQY

V gene: TRBV28
clone size: NA
J gene: TRBJ1-5
D gene: NA
CDR3 protein: ASTDPDQPQH

V gene: TRBV29-1
clone size: few
J gene: TRBJ2-5
D gene: TRBD2
CDR3 protein: SVEGAASGGAIQETQY

V gene: TRBV20-1
clone size: NA
J gene: TRBJ2-7
D gene: TRBD1
CDR3 protein: SAVTGQGGHEQY

V gene: TRBV29-1
clone size: NA
J gene: TRBJ2-7
D gene: NA
CDR3 protein: SVRGQGGDEQY

V gene: TRBV5-1
clone size: NA
J gene: TRBJ2-5
D gene: NA
CDR3 protein: ASSLAFASDQETQY

V gene: TRBV29-1
clone size: NA
J gene: TRBJ2-5
D gene: NA
CDR3 protein: SVEEAALGQETQY

V gene: TRBV20-1
clone size: NA
J gene: TRBJ2-2
D gene: NA
CDR3 protein: SARESQTNTGELF

V gene: TRBV6-5
clone size: NA
J gene: TRBJ1-1
D gene: NA
CDR3 protein: ASSYFPESSTEAF

V gene: TRBV5-1
clone size: few
J gene: TRBJ2-3
D gene: NA
CDR3 protein: ASSLRSGTDTQY

V gene: TRBV28
clone size: NA
J gene: TRBJ1-2
D gene: NA
CDR3 protein: ASSSGLGGYGYT

V gene: TRBV9
clone size: NA
J gene: TRBJ2-2
D gene: NA
CDR3 protein: ASSPQSWGADTGELF

V gene: TRBV10-3
clone size: once
J gene: TRBJ1-5
D gene: NA
CDR3 protein: AISESYGKQPQH

V gene: TRBV4-1
clone size: NA
J gene: TRBJ1-5
D gene: TRBD1
CDR3 protein: ASSQEGQGHQPQH

V gene: TRBV12-3/TRBV12-4
clone size: few
J gene: TRBJ2-6
D gene: NA
CDR3 protein: ASSPQDSLSGANVLT

V gene: TRBV7-9
clone size: many
J gene: TRBJ2-1
D gene: NA
CDR3 protein: ASSLESRSSYNEQF

V gene: TRBV4-1
clone size: NA
J gene: TRBJ2-7
D gene: NA
CDR3 protein: ASSHNAGEQY